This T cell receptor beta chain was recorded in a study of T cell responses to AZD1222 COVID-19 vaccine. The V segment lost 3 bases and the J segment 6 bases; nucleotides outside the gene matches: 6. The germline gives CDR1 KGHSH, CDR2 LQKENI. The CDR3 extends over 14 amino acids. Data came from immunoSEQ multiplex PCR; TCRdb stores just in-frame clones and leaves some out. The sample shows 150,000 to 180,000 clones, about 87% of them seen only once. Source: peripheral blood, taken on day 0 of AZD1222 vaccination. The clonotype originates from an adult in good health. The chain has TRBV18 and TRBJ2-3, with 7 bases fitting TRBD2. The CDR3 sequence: CASSPGRGQDTQYF. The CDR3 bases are TGTGCCAGCTCACCGGGGAGGGGTCAGGATACGCAGTATTTT.